This T cell receptor (beta chain) was captured by sequencing in a study of cytomegalovirus exposure and HLA in healthy donors. Study details: HLA-typed donors were the source of 80 million to 90 million unique TCRs, which an early data release held.

Each donor was healthy, and each was a bone marrow donor. Germline lookup yields CDR1 WNHNN and CDR2 SYGVQD (reference sequence). Trimming removed 10 bases at V and 7 bases at J, with 22 bases between. This CDR3 region has 14 residues. The PCR employed 60 Vbeta primers together with 13 Jbeta primers. TCRdb's copy holds only in-frame clones and misses some; the assay was immunoSEQ multiplex PCR. This sample has about 190,000 clones, with around 83% found just once. The sequence was collected from a man aged 35-49 years in good health and CMV-seropositive. This rearrangement joins TRBV10-1 to TRBJ1-2; weak D call: TRBD1 (6 bases). What was sequenced was PBMCs. The CDR3 region is CAIPRSKNRAGYTF. CDR3 coding DNA: TGCGCCATCCCAAGGTCCAAGAACAGGGCTGGCTACACCTTC.